This T cell receptor beta chain was observed in a study of cytomegalovirus exposure and HLA in healthy donors. Trimming took 8 bases from V and 7 from J, leaving 15 bases between them. Germline values: CDR1 MNHEY, CDR2 SVGAGI. The CDR3 totals 14 residues. PCR was performed using 60 Vbeta and 13 Jbeta primers. Profiled with immunoSEQ multiplex PCR; TCRdb holds only in-frame clones, not every one. In the table there are roughly 200,000 clones, about 80% of which are singletons. Specimen: PBMCs. The chain recombines TRBV6-5 with TRBJ1-6; D gene ambiguous. This TCR derives from a woman aged 40-49 years in good health and CMV-seronegative. CDR3 nucleotide sequence: TGTGCCAGCTTTTCAGGCCCGTGGAATTCACCCCTCCACTTT. It specifies CASFSGPWNSPLHF.